What follows are 21 T cell receptor beta chains derived from one specimen sequenced in a study of early stage breast cancer tumors. Profiling relied on immunoSEQ multiplex PCR, and the TCRdb table lists in-frame clones only, not all of them. Altogether tens of thousands of clones are present, approximately 78% being singletons, with the ten largest covering about 7%. Sequencing was done on a sample of blood. These receptors originate from a person in their fifties with breast cancer.

The chain carries TRBV7-2 and TRBJ2-1, with 10 bases lining up with TRBD2. The CDR3 totals 16 residues. Germline V CDR1 and CDR2: SGHTA, FQGNSA. V shed 3 bases, J shed 10 bases, and the junction held 12 bases outside the gene matches. CDR3 residues: CASSFLWASGSPEQFF. The CDR3 bases are TGTGCCAGCAGCTTCTTGTGGGCTAGCGGGAGTCCCGAGCAGTTCTTC. The variable domain in full, with the rest retrieved from reference TRBV7-2 and TRBJ2-1, is GAGVSQSPSNKVTEKGKDVELRCDPISGHTALYWYRQSLGQGLEFLIYFQGNSAPDKSGLPSDRFSAERTGGSVSTLTIQRTQQEDSAVYLCASSFLWASGSPEQFFGPGTRLTVL.

V and J are TRBV10-1 and TRBJ2-3; 7 positions agree with TRBD2. The CDR3 contains 15 residues. Germline-derived CDR1 and CDR2 are WNHNN and SYGVQD (reference sequence). J gave up 6 bases and V 5 bases, and 11 bases lay outside the gene matches. This chain's CDR3 is CASSKSGAGGDTQYF. Written as DNA, the CDR3 is TGCGCCAGCAGTAAAAGCGGGGCGGGCGGGGATACGCAGTATTTT.

This clone was seen a handful of times. This sequence joins TRBV7-8 and TRBJ2-7, with 9 bases fitting TRBD1. The CDR3 contains 13 residues. Germline CDR1 reads SGHVS; CDR2 reads FQNEAQ. Trimming removed 5 bases from V and 11 bases from J; junction bases left unmatched: 10. CDR3 in DNA: TGTGCCAGCAGCCCCGGGACAGGGTTTAGGGAGTACTTC. It encodes CASSPGTGFREYF.

The chain carries TRBV6-1 and TRBJ2-1, with D possibly TRBD1 on 6 matching bases. In germline, CDR1 is MNHNS, CDR2 SASEGT. CDR3 length: 13 amino acids. V was shortened by 7 bases and J by 8 bases, with 15 bases between the two germline ends. The CDR3 reads CASTGAGAHEQFF. For the CDR3, the DNA is TGTGCCAGCACCGGGGCAGGGGCCCATGAGCAGTTCTTC.

This chain links TRBV29-1 with TRBJ1-2, with D possibly being TRBD1 (6 bases). Trimming stripped 7 bases from V and 8 bases from J, with 29 bases between. CDR1 is SQVTM and CDR2 is ANQGSEA in the germline V gene. This CDR3 comprises 16 residues. CDR3 bases: TGCAGCGATTTAACAGGGAAGGGGGATGGGTTCGGAGGCTACACCTTC. Its translation: CSDLTGKGDGFGGYTF.

V gene TRBV6-5 combines with J gene TRBJ1-1, with a weak D call TRBD1 (6 bases). The V end lost 6 bases, the J end lost 8 bases, and 19 bases lay between the germline ends. Germline assignment: CDR1 MNHEY and CDR2 SVGAGI. This CDR3 contains 14 residues. CDR3 sequence: CASRRGGGAGEAFF. As DNA, the CDR3 is TGTGCCAGCAGGAGAGGCGGGGGCGCTGGAGAAGCTTTCTTT.

This chain links TRBV7-8 with TRBJ2-7; weak D call: TRBD2 (6 bases). CDR1 and CDR2 from the germline V gene are SGHVS and FQNEAQ. The CDR3 loop spans 16 amino acids. The V gene lost 2 bases and the J gene lost 4 bases, with 18 bases spanning the gap. The CDR3: CASSLIRPPRGYEQYV. The CDR3 coding sequence is TGTGCCAGCAGCTTAATTAGGCCCCCTCGGGGGTACGAGCAGTACGTC.

V and J are TRBV6-5 and TRBJ1-5; D ambiguous. Germline V gene sequence: CDR1 MNHEY, CDR2 SVGAGI. The CDR3 covers 14 residues. Trimming stripped 6 bases from V and 2 bases from J, with 11 bases between. The CDR3: CASSPNVGNQPQHF. CDR3 DNA: TGTGCCAGCAGCCCTAACGTGGGCAATCAGCCCCAGCATTTT.

The chain employs TRBV7-8 and TRBJ2-5; no clear D. V was pared by 1 base and J by 0 bases, with 3 bases between. The V gene's germline CDR1 is SGHVS and CDR2 FQNEAQ. This CDR3 region has 13 residues. This chain's CDR3 is CASSLGDQETQYF. In DNA, the CDR3 is TGTGCCAGCAGCTTAGGAGACCAAGAGACCCAGTACTTC.

J is TRBJ2-3 and V is TRBV7-2, with TRBD2 identical over 14 bases. The germline V gene encodes CDR1 SGHTA and CDR2 FQGNSA. V gave up 1 base and J gave up 5 bases; unmatched junction bases: 2. The CDR3 is made up of 16 amino acids. CDR3 coding DNA: TGTGCCAGCAGCTTAGGACTAGCGGGAGGGCGAGATACGCAGTATTTT. Protein product: CASSLGLAGGRDTQYF.

V is TRBV18 and J is TRBJ2-1, with TRBD2 matching 14 bases. This CDR3 is built from 16 residues. Germline trimming cut 2 bases from V and 8 bases from J; bases unmatched to any gene: 5. Germline-derived CDR1 and CDR2 are KGHSH and LQKENI. In nucleotides, the CDR3 is TGTGCCAGCTCACCATATGGGACTAGCGGGGGTGATGAGCAGTTCTTC. It codes for CASSPYGTSGGDEQFF.

The chain employs TRBV7-9 and TRBJ1-2; D gene unclear. Germline V gives CDR1 SEHNR, CDR2 FQNEAQ (reference sequence). V shed 4 bases and J shed 2 bases, with 8 bases lying between them. The CDR3 length is 13 residues. As DNA, the CDR3 is TGTGCCAGCAGCTCTGAGCTAAACTATGGCTACACCTTC. Protein product: CASSSELNYGYTF.

The V and J genes are TRBV11-2 and TRBJ2-5; TRBD1 might be the D (6 bases). Germline CDR1 is SGHAT and CDR2 is FQNNGV. V gave up 4 bases and J gave up 0 bases, with 9 bases separating them. This CDR3 region has 14 residues. CDR3 residues: CASSSDRYQETQYF. DNA for the CDR3: TGTGCCAGCAGCTCAGACAGGTACCAAGAGACCCAGTACTTC. Together with reference TRBV11-2 and TRBJ2-5, the CDR3 gives the full variable domain: EAGVAQSPRYKIIEKRQSVAFWCNPISGHATLYWYQQILGQGPKLLIQFQNNGVVDDSQLPKDRFSAERLKGVDSTLKIQPAKLEDSAVYLCASSSDRYQETQYFGPGTRLLVL.

This clone was seen a handful of times. V gene TRBV2 combines with J gene TRBJ1-2; TRBD1 is a possible D gene (6 bases). V was shortened by 3 bases and J by 11 bases, with 19 bases between the two germline ends. The CDR3 is made up of 14 amino acids. Germline loops: CDR1 SNHLY, CDR2 FYNNEI. The CDR3 DNA reads as TGTGCCAGCAGTGATACGGGGGGCTCATGGTCTTACACCTTC. It translates to CASSDTGGSWSYTF.

The rearrangement links TRBV10-3 to TRBJ1-1, with 8 bases that match TRBD1. V lost 9 bases, J lost 1 base, and 4 bases stayed unmatched. The CDR3 is 13 residues long. In germline, CDR1 is ENHRY, CDR2 SYGVKD. CDR3 DNA sequence: TGTGCCATGGGCGACAGGGGGAACACTGAAGCTTTCTTT. This sequence encodes CAMGDRGNTEAFF.

The V and J genes are TRBV7-9 and TRBJ2-1; 7 nucleotides match TRBD1. The CDR3 totals 17 residues. V lost 4 bases to trimming and J lost 10 bases; unmatched junction nucleotides: 19. Germline V gene data show CDR1 as SEHNR and CDR2 as FQNEAQ (reference sequence). The CDR3 nucleotides are TGTGCCAGCAGCTCAACTTACAGGGGAAGGCAATATCCCGAGCAGTTCTTC. This translates into CASSSTYRGRQYPEQFF.

This rearrangement joins TRBV27 to TRBJ2-3, with D possibly matching TRBD2 (6 bases). There are 13 residues in the CDR3. CDR1 and CDR2 from the germline V gene are MNHEY and SMNVEV (reference sequence). The V end lost 3 bases, the J end lost 8 bases, and 12 bases lay between the germline ends. The DNA for the CDR3 is TGTGCCAGCAGTTTTACCGGGACTGGTACGCAGTATTTT. This translates into CASSFTGTGTQYF.

The chain joins TRBV10-1 to TRBJ2-7; D gene ambiguous. The CDR3 is made up of 14 amino acids. Germline lookup yields CDR1 WNHNN and CDR2 SYGVQD (reference sequence). Trimming pared 6 bases from V and 4 bases from J, leaving 16 bases between. CDR3 amino acids: CASRCSRMRYEQYV. In nucleotides, the CDR3 is TGCGCCAGCAGGTGTTCCCGGATGCGGTACGAGCAGTACGTC.

The gene calls are TRBV10-3 and TRBJ2-1; unclear D gene. The CDR3 has 14 residues. Germline loops: CDR1 ENHRY, CDR2 SYGVKD. Trimming pared 4 bases from V and 2 bases from J, leaving 9 bases between. The CDR3: CAISGAPTYNEQFF. In DNA form, the CDR3 reads TGTGCCATCAGTGGGGCCCCAACCTACAATGAGCAGTTCTTC.

The V gene is TRBV5-1, the J gene TRBJ2-7; D perhaps matches TRBD1 (6 bases). V was shortened by 0 bases and J by 0 bases, with 7 bases between the two germline ends. The CDR3 totals 14 residues. Germline V gene sequence: CDR1 SGHRS, CDR2 YFSETQ. CDR3 sequence reads: CASSLGTDSYEQYV. The CDR3 nucleotides are TGCGCCAGCAGCTTGGGGACAGACTCCTACGAGCAGTACGTC.

The V gene is TRBV5-5, the J gene TRBJ2-7; D might be TRBD1 (5 bases). The CDR3 loop spans 14 amino acids. V dropped 2 bases and J dropped 4 bases, with 13 bases sitting between them. Germline CDR1 is SGHKS and CDR2 is YYEKEE (reference sequence). The CDR3 DNA is TGTGCCAGCAGCTTTTCAGGGTTGATTTACGAGCAGTACGTC. Protein sequence: CASSFSGLIYEQYV.